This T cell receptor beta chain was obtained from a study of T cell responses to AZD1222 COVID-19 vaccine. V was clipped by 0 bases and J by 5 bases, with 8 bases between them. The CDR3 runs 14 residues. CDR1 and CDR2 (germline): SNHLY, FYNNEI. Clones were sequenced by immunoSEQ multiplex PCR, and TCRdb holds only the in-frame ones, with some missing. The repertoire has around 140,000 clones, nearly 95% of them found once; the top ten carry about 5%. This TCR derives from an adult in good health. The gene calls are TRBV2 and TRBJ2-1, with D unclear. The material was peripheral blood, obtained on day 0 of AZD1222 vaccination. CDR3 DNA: TGTGCCAGCAGTGAAGCCAGACCGAACAATGAGCAGTTCTTC. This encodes CASSEARPNNEQFF. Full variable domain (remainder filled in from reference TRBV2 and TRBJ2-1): EPEVTQTPSHQVTQMGQEVILRCVPISNHLYFYWYRQILGQKVEFLVSFYNNEISEKSEIFDDQFSVERPDGSNFTLKIRSTKLEDSAMYFCASSEARPNNEQFFGPGTRLTVL.